This T cell receptor (beta chain) originates from a study of T cell responses to AZD1222 COVID-19 vaccine (dated by TCRdb to the early 2020s). Turning to the overall study: A total of 233 trial participants underwent TCR sequencing, of whom approximately 210 received two doses of AZD1222 and around 26 received two doses of the MenACWY control vaccine. Trial participants were enrolled into age subgroups of 18-55, 56-69 and 70-plus years, which contained approximately 150, 28 and 58 TCR-sequenced participants, respectively.

The intended sense of this specimen's time point label: about 28 days (+/-7) after the second vaccine dose. Because spike-specific TCR depth and breadth did not differ between the two schedules, AZD1222 recipients who got a second dose at roughly 4 weeks were pooled with those who got a second dose at roughly 12 weeks. Vaccinee samples came from UK trials COV001 and COV002, including a single-blind randomized controlled phase 2/3 trial of AZD1222 (ChAdOx1 nCoV-19) in healthy adults. For TCRbeta chain sequencing, PBMC samples from trial participants were taken at day 0 and at day 28 after the second dose. Findings and caveats that apply to the study as a whole: No day 14 peak-response samples were available, so repertoires were characterized only after the peak T cell response. Spike-specific TCR breadth and depth rose significantly after two AZD1222 doses compared with day 0 and with MenACWY recipients. CD4 TCRs associated with the vaccine covered the entire spike protein, and the dominant responses were in regions 160-218 and 743-854. In the small 56-69-year group, the increase in depth fell short of significance, most likely because of low power. Only five or six AZD1222 recipients were SARS-CoV-2 seropositive at baseline, limiting conclusions about previously exposed vaccinees. Most participants were white British and females outnumbered males, and the authors suggested that clonal diversity may have been underestimated. Reportedly, close to half of the unique spike-specific TCRs recognized epitopes lying outside the regions that are mutated in the B.1.351 and B.1.1.7 variants.

The CDR3 regions of human TCRbeta chains were analyzed by immunosequencing. Under the source paper's analysis protocol: TCRs in the repertoires were compared against a reference library of SARS-CoV-2-specific TCRs that had been generated with the MIRA antigen-specificity platform. Breadth meant the fraction of unique TCRs that were SARS-CoV-2-associated, whereas depth meant the fraction of total T cells that were SARS-CoV-2-associated. Each spike-specific TCR was assigned to its reactive spike region and to a CD4 or CD8 class using the MIRA data. Log10-transformed breadth and depth values were compared by one-way ANOVA with Sidak's multiple comparisons tests. TCRdb mirrors the immuneACCESS table, restricted to in-frame sequences. Some clones are absent from its copies; in checked studies, under half trace to an unresolved V gene, and the reason for the others is unknown. V and J calls and clone size are given by that table; D and trimming were obtained from the DNA. The table for this sample lists some 96,000 clones; 65% to 85% of them were counted only once. The top ten clones comprise 12% to 15% of the sample.

A distance of 7 bases separates the germline ends of V and J, which lose 3 bases and 2 bases respectively. From the germline V gene, CDR1 is MGHRA and CDR2 is YSYEKL. The CDR3 covers 13 residues, taking in both the cysteine and the phenylalanine. This entry keeps only the CDR3 DNA: 39 bases, framed from base 1. Regarding this clone: This receptor's antigen is unknown. One base away there is no much larger clone; base qualities are not given. Other DNA sequences in this sample translate to the same CDR3.

The sequence was obtained from an adult who received the AZD1222 COVID-19 vaccine. The rearranged segments are TRBV4-1 and TRBJ1-2; a tentative D call is TRBD1 (5 bases match). Sequencing used peripheral blood, obtained 28 days after the second AZD1222 dose. The sequenced DNA: TGCGCCAGCAGCCAGCAGGGCAACTATGGCTACACCTTC. This translates into CASSQQGNYGYTF.